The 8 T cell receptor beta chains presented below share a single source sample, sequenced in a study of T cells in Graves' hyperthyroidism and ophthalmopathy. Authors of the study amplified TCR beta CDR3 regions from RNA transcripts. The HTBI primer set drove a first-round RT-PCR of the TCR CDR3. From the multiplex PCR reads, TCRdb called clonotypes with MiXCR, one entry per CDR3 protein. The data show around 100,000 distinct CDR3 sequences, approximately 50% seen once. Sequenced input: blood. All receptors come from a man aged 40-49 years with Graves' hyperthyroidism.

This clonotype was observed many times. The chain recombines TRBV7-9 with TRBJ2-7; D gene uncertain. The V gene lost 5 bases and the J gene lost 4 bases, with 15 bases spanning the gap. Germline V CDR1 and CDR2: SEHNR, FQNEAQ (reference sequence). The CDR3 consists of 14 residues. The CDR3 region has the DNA TGTGCCAGCAGCCAACAAACAGAACGTTACGAGCAGTACTTC. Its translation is CASSQQTERYEQYF.

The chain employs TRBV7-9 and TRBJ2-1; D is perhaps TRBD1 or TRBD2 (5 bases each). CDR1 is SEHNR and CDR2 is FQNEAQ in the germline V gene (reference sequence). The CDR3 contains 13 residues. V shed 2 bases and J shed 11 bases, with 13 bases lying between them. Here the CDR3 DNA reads TGTGCCAGCAGCTTAAGTGTTGGGACGCAGCAGTTCTTC. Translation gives CASSLSVGTQQFF.

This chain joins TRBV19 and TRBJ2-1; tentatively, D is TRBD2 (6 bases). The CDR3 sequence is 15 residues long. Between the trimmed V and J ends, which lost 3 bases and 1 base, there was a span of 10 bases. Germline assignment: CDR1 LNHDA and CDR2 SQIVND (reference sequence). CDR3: CASSILGTSYNEQFF. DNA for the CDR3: TGTGCCAGTAGTATCCTTGGGACTTCCTACAATGAGCAGTTCTTC.

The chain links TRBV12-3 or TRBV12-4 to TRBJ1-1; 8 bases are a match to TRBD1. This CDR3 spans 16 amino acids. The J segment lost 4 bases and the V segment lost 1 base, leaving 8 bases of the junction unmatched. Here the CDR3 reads CASSLEQGDPVTEAFF. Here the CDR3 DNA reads TGTGCCAGCAGTTTAGAACAGGGGGATCCCGTCACTGAAGCTTTCTTT.

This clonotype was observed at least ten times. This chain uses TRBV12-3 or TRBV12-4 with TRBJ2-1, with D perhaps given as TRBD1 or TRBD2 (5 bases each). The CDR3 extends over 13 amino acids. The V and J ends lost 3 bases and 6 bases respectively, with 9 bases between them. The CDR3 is CASSLRGINEQFF. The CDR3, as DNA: TGTGCCAGCAGTTTGAGGGGAATCAATGAGCAGTTCTTC.

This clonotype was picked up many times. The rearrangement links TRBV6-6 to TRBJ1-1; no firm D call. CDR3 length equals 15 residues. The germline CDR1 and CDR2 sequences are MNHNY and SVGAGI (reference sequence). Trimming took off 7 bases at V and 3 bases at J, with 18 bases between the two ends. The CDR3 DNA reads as TGTGCCAGCAACATTCACGCCGGAATCGACACTGAAGCTTTCTTT. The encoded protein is CASNIHAGIDTEAFF.

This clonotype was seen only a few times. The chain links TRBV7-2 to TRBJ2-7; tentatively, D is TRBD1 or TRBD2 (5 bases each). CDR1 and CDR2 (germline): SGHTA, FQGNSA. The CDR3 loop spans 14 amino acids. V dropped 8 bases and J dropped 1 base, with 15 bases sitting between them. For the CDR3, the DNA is TGTGCCAGCTCACACGGGGACGGTTCCTACGAGCAGTACTTC. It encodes CASSHGDGSYEQYF. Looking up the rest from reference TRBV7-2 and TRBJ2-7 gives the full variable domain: GAGVSQSPSNKVTEKGKDVELRCDPISGHTALYWYRQSLGQGLEFLIYFQGNSAPDKSGLPSDRFSAERTGGSVSTLTIQRTQQEDSAVYLCASSHGDGSYEQYFGPGTRLTVT.

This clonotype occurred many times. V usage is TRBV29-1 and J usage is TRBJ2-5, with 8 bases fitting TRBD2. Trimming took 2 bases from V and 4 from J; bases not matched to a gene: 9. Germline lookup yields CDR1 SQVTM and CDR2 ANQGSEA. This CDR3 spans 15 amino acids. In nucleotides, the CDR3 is TGCAGCGTTGAATTTCTTAGCGGGAAGGGAGAGACCCAGTACTTC. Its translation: CSVEFLSGKGETQYF.